This T cell receptor beta chain was sequenced for a study of blood T cells in healthy people across ages. The study, taken as a whole, reports: Diversity was higher, and naive CD4+ cells more numerous, in long-lived donors than in aged donors.

The germline V and J ends were trimmed by 6 bases and 10 bases, with 16 bases remaining between them. Germline-derived CDR1 and CDR2 are SNHLY and FYNNEI. This CDR3 is built from 13 residues. A second roughly 6 to 12 cycle PCR used barcoded and J-beta primers. Every cDNA was tagged by a template-switch adaptor with 12 random nucleotides. Via MiXCR, TCRdb re-called the 5' RACE reads, giving one row per CDR3 protein. The data contain 1.2 million to 1.5 million distinct CDR3 sequences, approximately 42% of them singletons. In regard to this clonotype: Its antigen is not known.

The V call is TRBV2, the J call TRBJ2-1; D is perhaps TRBD1 or TRBD2 (5 bases each). Sequenced sample: blood. This sequence was found in a woman aged 18-29 years in good health. CDR3 in amino acids: CASRVTGLSEQFF. The CDR3 DNA reads as TGTGCCAGCAGGGTTACGGGGCTTAGCGAGCAGTTCTTC.